This record covers a single T cell receptor (beta chain). These data come from a study of CD8 T cells in ankylosing spondylitis. This CDR3 comprises 19 residues. V lost 5 bases, J lost 2 bases, and 17 bases stayed unmatched. CDR1 is ENHRY, CDR2 SYGVKD, per germline. Via MiXCR, TCRdb re-called the 5' RACE reads, giving one row per CDR3 protein. The sample includes roughly 150,000 distinct CDR3 sequences, approximately 7.3% seen only once; the top ten take 9.5% to 15%. The receptor was derived from a female donor with ankylosing spondylitis or in good health (not recorded which). The chain joins TRBV10-3 to TRBJ2-3, with TRBD1 matching 9 bases. The sequenced sample consisted of blood, either unsorted or a sorted T cell fraction (not recorded which). DNA of the CDR3: TGTGCCATCAGTTTCGGACAGGGGCCCTGGCGATCCACCACAGATACGCAGTATTTT. Translating gives CAISFGQGPWRSTTDTQYF.